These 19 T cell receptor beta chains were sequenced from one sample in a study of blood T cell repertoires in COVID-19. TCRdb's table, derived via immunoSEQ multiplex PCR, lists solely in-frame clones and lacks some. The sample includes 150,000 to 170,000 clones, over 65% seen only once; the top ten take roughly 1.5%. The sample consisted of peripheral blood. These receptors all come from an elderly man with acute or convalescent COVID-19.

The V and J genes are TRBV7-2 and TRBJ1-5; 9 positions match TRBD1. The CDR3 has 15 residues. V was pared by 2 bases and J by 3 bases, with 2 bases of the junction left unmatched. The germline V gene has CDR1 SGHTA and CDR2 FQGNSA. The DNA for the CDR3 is TGTGCCAGCAGCTTACGGACAGGGGACAATCAGCCCCAGCATTTT. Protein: CASSLRTGDNQPQHF.

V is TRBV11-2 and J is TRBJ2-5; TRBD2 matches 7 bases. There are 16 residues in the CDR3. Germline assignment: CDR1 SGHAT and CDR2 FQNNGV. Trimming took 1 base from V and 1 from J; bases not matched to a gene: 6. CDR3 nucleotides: TGTGCCAGCAGCTTAGTCCTAGCGGAGAGCCAAGAGACCCAGTACTTC. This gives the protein CASSLVLAESQETQYF. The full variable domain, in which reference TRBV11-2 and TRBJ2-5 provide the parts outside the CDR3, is EAGVAQSPRYKIIEKRQSVAFWCNPISGHATLYWYQQILGQGPKLLIQFQNNGVVDDSQLPKDRFSAERLKGVDSTLKIQPAKLEDSAVYLCASSLVLAESQETQYFGPGTRLLVL.

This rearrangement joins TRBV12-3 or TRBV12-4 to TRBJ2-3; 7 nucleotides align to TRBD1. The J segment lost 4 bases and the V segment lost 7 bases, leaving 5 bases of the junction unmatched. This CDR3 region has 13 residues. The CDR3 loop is CASMDRPPDTQYF. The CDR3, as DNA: TGTGCCAGCATGGACAGGCCCCCAGATACGCAGTATTTT.

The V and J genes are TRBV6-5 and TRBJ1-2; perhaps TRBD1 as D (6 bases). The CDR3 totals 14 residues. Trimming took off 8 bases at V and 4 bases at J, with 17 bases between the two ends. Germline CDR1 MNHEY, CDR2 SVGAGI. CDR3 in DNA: TGTGCCAGCGCAGACAGGAGAGGGGCCTATGGCTACACCTTC. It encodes CASADRRGAYGYTF.

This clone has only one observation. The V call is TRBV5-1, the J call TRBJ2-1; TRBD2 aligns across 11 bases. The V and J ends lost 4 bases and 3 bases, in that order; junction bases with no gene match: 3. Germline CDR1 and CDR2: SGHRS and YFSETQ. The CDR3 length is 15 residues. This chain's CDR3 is CASSKLAGDYNEQFF. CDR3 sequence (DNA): TGCGCCAGCAGCAAACTAGCGGGGGACTACAATGAGCAGTTCTTC.

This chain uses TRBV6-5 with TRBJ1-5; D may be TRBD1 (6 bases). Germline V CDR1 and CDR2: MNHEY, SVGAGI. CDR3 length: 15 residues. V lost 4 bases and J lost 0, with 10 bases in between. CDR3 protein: CASSSTGFSNQPQHF. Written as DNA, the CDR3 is TGTGCCAGCAGTTCCACAGGGTTTAGCAATCAGCCCCAGCATTTT.

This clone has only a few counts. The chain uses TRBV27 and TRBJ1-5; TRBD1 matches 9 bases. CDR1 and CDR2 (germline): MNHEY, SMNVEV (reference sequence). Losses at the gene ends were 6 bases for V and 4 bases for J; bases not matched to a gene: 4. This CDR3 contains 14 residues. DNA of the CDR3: TGTGCCAGCAGCGGCGGACAGGGGAATCAGCCCCAGCATTTT. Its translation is CASSGGQGNQPQHF.

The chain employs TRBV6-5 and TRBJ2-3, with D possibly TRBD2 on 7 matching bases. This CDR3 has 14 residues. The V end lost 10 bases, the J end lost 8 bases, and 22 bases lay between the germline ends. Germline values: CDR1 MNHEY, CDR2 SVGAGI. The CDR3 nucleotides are TGTGCCACCGGGCGGGGGCTAGGATCCCCTACGCAGTATTTT. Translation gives CATGRGLGSPTQYF.

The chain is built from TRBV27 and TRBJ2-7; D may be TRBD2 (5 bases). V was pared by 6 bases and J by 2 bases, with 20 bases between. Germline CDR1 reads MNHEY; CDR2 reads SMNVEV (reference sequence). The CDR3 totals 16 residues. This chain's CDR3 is CASSLSRVLSTYEQYF. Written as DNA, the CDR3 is TGTGCCAGCAGCCTTTCGAGGGTCCTTAGTACCTACGAGCAGTACTTC.

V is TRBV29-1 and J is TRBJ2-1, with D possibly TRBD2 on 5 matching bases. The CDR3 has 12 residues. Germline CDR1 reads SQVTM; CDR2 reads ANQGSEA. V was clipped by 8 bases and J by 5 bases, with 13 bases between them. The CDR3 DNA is TGCAGCCCTGTCCGGCGGGACAATGAGCAGTTCTTC. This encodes CSPVRRDNEQFF.

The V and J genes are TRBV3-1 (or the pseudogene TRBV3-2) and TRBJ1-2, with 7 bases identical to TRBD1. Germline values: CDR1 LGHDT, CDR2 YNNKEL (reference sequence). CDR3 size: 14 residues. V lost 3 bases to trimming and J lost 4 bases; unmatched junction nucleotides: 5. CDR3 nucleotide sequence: TGTGCCAGCAGCCATCTGACAGGGACCTATGGCTACACCTTC. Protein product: CASSHLTGTYGYTF.

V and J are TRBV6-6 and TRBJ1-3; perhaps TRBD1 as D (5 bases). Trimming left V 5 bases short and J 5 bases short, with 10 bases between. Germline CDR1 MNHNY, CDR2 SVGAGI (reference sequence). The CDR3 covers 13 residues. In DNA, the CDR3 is TGTGCCAGCAGTAAGACAGTCAGAAACACCATATATTTT. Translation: CASSKTVRNTIYF.

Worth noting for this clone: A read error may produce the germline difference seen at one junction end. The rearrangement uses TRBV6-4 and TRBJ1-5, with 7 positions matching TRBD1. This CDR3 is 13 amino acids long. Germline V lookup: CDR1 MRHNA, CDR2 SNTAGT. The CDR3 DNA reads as TGTGTCAGCAGTGACTTACAGGGGCAGCCCCAGCATTTT. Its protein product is CVSSDLQGQPQHF.

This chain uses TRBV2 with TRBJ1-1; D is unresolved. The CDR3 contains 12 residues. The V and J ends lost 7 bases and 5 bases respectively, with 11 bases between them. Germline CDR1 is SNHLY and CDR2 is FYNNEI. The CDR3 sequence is CASNGGGTEAFF. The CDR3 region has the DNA TGTGCCAGCAATGGAGGTGGGACTGAAGCTTTCTTT.

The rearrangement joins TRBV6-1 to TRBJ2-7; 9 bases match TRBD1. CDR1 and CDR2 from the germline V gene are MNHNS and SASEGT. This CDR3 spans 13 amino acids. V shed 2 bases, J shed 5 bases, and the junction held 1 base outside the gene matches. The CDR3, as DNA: TGTGCCAGCAGTGAATGGACAGGGGACGAGCAGTACGTC. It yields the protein CASSEWTGDEQYV.

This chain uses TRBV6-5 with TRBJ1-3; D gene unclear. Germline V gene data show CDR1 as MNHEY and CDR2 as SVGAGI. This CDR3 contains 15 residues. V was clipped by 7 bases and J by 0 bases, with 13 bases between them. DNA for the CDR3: TGTGCCAGCATGGTTCGGGGAGGCTCTGGAAACACCATATATTTT. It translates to CASMVRGGSGNTIYF.

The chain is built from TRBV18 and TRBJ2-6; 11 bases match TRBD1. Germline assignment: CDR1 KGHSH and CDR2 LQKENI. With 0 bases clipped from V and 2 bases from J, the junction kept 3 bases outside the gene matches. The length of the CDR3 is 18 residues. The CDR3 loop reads CASSPPGQGAAGANVLTF. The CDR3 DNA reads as TGTGCCAGCTCACCACCCGGACAGGGGGCGGCTGGGGCCAACGTCCTGACTTTC.

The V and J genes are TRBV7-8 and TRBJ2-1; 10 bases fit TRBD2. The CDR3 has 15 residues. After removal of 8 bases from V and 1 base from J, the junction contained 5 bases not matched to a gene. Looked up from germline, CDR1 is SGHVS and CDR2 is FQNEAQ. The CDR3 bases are TGTGCCAGCCCCAGCGGGGGGGGGTCCTACAATGAGCAGTTCTTC. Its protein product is CASPSGGGSYNEQFF.

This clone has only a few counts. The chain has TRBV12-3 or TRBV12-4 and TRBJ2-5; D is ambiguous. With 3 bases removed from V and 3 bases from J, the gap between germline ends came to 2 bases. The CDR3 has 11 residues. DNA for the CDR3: TGTGCCAGCAGTTTTAAAGAGACCCAGTACTTC. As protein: CASSFKETQYF.